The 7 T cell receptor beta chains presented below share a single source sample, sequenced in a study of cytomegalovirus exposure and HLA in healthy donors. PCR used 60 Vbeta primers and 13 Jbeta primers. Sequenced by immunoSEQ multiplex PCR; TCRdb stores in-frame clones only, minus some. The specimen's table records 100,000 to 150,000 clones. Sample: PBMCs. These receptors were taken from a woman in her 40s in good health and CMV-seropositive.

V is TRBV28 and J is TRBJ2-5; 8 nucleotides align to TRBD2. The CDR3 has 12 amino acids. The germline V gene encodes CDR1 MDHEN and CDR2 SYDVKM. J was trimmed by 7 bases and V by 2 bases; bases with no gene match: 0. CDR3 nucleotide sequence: TGTGCCAGCAGTTTACGGGGGGGGACCCAGTACTTC. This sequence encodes CASSLRGGTQYF. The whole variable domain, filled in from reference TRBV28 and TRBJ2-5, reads DVKVTQSSRYLVKRTGEKVFLECVQDMDHENMFWYRQDPGLGLRLIYFSYDVKMKEKGDIPEGYSVSREKKERFSLILESASTNQTSMYLCASSLRGGTQYFGPGTRLLVL.

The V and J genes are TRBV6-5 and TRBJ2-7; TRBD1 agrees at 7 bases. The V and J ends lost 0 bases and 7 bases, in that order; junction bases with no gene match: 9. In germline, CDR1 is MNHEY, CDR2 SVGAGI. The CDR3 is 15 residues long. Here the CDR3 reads CASSYSRQGVREQYF. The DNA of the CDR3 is TGTGCCAGCAGTTACTCGCGGCAGGGGGTGAGGGAGCAGTACTTC.

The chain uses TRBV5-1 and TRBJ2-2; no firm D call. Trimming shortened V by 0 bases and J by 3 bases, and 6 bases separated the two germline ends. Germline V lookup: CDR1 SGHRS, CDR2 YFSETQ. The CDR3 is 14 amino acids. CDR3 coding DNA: TGCGCCAGCAGCTTGGGCACACACACCGGGGAGCTGTTTTTT. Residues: CASSLGTHTGELFF. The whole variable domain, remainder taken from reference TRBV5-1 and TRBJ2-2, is KAGVTQTPRYLIKTRGQQVTLSCSPISGHRSVSWYQQTPGQGLQFLFEYFSETQRNKGNFPGRFSGRQFSNSRSEMNVSTLELGDSALYLCASSLGTHTGELFFGEGSRLTVL.

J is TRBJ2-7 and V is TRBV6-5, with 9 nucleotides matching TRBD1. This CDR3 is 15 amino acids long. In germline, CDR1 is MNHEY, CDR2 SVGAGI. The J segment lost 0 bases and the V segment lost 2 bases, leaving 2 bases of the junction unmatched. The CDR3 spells CASSYPTGGSYEQYF. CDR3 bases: TGTGCCAGCAGTTACCCGACAGGGGGCTCCTACGAGCAGTACTTC.

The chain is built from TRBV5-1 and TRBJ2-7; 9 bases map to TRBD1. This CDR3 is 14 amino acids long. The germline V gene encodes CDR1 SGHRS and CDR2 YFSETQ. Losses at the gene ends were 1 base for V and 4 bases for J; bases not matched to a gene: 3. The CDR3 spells CASSLSGQGYEQYF. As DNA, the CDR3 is TGCGCCAGCAGCTTGTCCGGACAGGGGTACGAGCAGTACTTC.

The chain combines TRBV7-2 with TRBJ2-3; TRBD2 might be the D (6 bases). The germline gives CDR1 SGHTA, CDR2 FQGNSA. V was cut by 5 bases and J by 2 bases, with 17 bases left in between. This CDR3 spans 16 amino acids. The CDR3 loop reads CASSIGPTRDTDTQYF. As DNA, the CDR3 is TGTGCCAGCAGCATAGGGCCGACTAGAGACACAGATACGCAGTATTTT.

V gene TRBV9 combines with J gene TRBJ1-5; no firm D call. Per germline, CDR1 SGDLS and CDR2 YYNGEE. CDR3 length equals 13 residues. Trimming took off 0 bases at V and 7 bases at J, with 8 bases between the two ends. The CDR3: CASSVVPEQPQHF. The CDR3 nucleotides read TGTGCCAGCAGCGTAGTACCCGAGCAGCCCCAGCATTTT.